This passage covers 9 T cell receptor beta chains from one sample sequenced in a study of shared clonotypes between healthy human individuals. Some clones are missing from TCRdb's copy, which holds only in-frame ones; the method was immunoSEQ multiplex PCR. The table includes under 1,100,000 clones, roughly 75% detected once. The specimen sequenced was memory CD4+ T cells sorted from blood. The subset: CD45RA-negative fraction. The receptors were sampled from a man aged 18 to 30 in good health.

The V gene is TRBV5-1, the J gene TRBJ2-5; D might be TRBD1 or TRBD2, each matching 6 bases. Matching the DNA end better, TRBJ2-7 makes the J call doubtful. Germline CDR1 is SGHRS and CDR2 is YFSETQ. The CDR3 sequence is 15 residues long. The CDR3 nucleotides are TGCGCCAGCAGCTTGGTGCGGAGGGGGGTGTACGAGCAGTACTTC. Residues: CASSLVRRGVYEQYF.

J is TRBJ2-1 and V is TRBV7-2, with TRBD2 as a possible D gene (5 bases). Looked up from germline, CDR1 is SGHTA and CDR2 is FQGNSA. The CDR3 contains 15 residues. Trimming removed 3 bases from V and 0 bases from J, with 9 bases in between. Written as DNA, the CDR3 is TGTGCCAGCAGCTTGGACTTCGGCTCCTACAATGAGCAGTTCTTC. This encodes CASSLDFGSYNEQFF.

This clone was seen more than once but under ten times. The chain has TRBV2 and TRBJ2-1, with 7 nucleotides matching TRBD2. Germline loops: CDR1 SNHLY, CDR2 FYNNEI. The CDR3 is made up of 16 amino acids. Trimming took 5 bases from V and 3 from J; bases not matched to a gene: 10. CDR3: CASSFDAGEIYNEQFF. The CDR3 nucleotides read TGTGCCAGCAGTTTTGACGCGGGGGAGATCTACAATGAGCAGTTCTTC.

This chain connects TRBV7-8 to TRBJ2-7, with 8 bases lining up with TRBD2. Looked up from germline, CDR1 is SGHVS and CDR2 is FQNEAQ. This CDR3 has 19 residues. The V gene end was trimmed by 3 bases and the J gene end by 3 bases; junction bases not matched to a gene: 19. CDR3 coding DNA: TGTGCCAGCAGCTTTTCCTCCTGGAACGGGAGGGCCGCTGACTACGAGCAGTACTTC. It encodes CASSFSSWNGRAADYEQYF. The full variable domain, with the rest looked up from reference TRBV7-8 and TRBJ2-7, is GAGVSQSPRYKVAKRGQDVALRCDPISGHVSLFWYQQALGQGPEFLTYFQNEAQLDKSGLPSDRFFAERPEGSVSTLKIQRTQQEDSAVYLCASSFSSWNGRAADYEQYFGPGTRLTVT.

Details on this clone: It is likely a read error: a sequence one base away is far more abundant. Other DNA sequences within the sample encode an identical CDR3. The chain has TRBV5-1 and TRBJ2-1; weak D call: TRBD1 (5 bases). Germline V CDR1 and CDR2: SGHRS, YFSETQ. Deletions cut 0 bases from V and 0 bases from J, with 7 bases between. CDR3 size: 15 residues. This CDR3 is CASSLGGDSYNEQFF. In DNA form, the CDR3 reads TGCGCCAGCAGCTTGGGGGGCGACTCCTACAATGAGCAGTTCTTC.

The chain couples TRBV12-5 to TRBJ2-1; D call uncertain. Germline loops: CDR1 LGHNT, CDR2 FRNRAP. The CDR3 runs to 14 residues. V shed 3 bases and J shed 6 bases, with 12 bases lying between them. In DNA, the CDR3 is TGTGCTAGTGGTTTAGGTAACGCAGCCAATGAGCAGTTCTTC. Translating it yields CASGLGNAANEQFF.

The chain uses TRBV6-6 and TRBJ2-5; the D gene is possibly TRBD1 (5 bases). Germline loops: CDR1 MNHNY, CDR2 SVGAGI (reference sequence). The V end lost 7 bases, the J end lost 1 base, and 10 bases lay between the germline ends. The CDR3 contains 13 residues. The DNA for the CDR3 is TGTGCCAGCATTCGACAGCCCCAAGAGACCCAGTACTTC. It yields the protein CASIRQPQETQYF.

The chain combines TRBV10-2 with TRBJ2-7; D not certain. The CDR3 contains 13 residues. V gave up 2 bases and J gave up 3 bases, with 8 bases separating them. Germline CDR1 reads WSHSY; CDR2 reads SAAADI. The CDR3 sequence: CASSETGYYEQYF. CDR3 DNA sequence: TGCGCCAGCAGTGAGACTGGATACTACGAGCAGTACTTC.

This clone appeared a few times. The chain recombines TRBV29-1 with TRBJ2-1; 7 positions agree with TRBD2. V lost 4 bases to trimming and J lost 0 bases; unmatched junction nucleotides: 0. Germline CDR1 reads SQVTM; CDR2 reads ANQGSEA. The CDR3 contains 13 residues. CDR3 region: CSVGGSSYNEQFF. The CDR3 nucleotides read TGCAGCGTTGGCGGGAGCTCCTACAATGAGCAGTTCTTC.